The rows below give T cell receptor beta chains drawn from one sample of a study of siplizumab effects on memory and regulatory T cells. This table comes from immunoSEQ multiplex PCR, and its TCRdb copy is limited to in-frame clones, with some not included. The table shows over 85,000 clones, with 94% occurring only once. Sequences were obtained from non-Treg CD4+ T cells sorted from blood. The receptors derive from a human donor in good health. The CDR3 runs from the conserved cysteine through the conserved F or W. Fields, in order: V gene, clone size, D gene, J gene, CDR3 protein, CDR3 DNA. D genes are given only for firm matches. Part of the rows lack a size; the others show once, few, many or a class for expanded clones.

TRBV19	NA	TRBD1	TRBJ1-5	CASSMLQGAQGQPQHF	TGTGCCAGTAGTATGCTGCAGGGGGCGCAGGGTCAGCCCCAGCATTTT
TRBV11-3	NA	NA	TRBJ1-1	CASSSLTEAFF	TGTGCCAGCAGCTCCCTCACTGAAGCTTTCTTT
TRBV2	NA	NA	TRBJ2-3	CASTAALRTDTQYF	TGTGCCAGCACCGCTGCACTTCGCACAGATACGCAGTATTTT
TRBV5-1	NA	TRBD2	TRBJ2-3	CASSPGTRRTDTQYF	TGCGCCAGCAGCCCCGGGACTAGGCGCACAGATACGCAGTATTTT
TRBV5-6	NA	NA	TRBJ1-4	CASSFGIMGGVGEKLFF	TGTGCCAGCAGCTTTGGCATCATGGGGGGAGTGGGTGAAAAACTGTTTTTT
TRBV18	NA	TRBD1	TRBJ1-2	CASSERDRGLTYYGYTF	TGTGCCAGCTCAGAACGGGACAGGGGACTCACTTACTATGGCTACACCTTC
TRBV30	NA	NA	TRBJ1-4	CACKSGTWYEKLFF	TGTGCCTGTAAATCCGGGACATGGTATGAAAAACTGTTTTTT
TRBV5-5	NA	NA	TRBJ1-4	CASRDYRSTNEKLFF	TGTGCCAGCAGAGATTACAGATCAACTAATGAAAAACTGTTTTTT
TRBV6-4	NA	TRBD1	TRBJ1-2	CASSSDRGIYTF	TGTGCCAGCAGCTCCGACAGGGGCATTTACACCTTC
TRBV27	once	NA	TRBJ1-5	CASSPRGSQPQHF	TGTGCCAGCAGTCCAAGGGGTTCCCAGCCCCAGCATTTT
TRBV6-6	NA	TRBD2	TRBJ2-3	CASNSGRSTDTQYF	TGTGCCAGCAATAGCGGGAGAAGCACAGATACGCAGTATTTT
TRBV19	NA	NA	TRBJ2-5	CASSKGLGETQYF	TGTGCCAGTAGTAAGGGACTCGGAGAGACCCAGTACTTC
TRBV5-6	NA	TRBD2	TRBJ2-3	CASSPRLAGGVSTDTQYF	TGTGCCAGCAGCCCCCGGCTAGCGGGAGGCGTAAGCACAGATACGCAGTATTTT